These 11 T cell receptor beta chains were sequenced from one sample in a study of T cells expressing NK-cell markers. TCRdb reworked the 5' RACE reads into one entry per CDR3 protein, no DNA. This table holds 440,000 or so distinct CDR3 sequences. The material sequenced was blood T cells: a sorted CD56 or NKG2C T cell subset, CD4+ or CD8+ T cells, or bulk PBMC T cells (not recorded which). These receptors were obtained from a woman aged 18 to 75 in good health.

The chain couples TRBV7-9 to TRBJ2-3; lacking DNA, the TRBD1 call made by TCRdb goes unchecked. This CDR3 is built from 14 residues. The V gene's germline CDR1 is SEHNR and CDR2 FQNEAQ (reference sequence). CDR3 amino acids: CASSGGTLTDTQYF.

The chain carries TRBV7-2 and TRBJ2-1; TCRdb's D call of TRBD1 is untestable without DNA. Germline V gives CDR1 SGHTA, CDR2 FQGNSA. The CDR3 spans 15 residues. CDR3: CASSLSPGGVNEQFF. The full variable domain, in which reference TRBV7-2 and TRBJ2-1 provide the parts outside the CDR3, is GAGVSQSPSNKVTEKGKDVELRCDPISGHTALYWYRQSLGQGLEFLIYFQGNSAPDKSGLPSDRFSAERTGGSVSTLTIQRTQQEDSAVYLCASSLSPGGVNEQFFGPGTRLTVL.

The chain recombines TRBV19 with TRBJ1-5. This CDR3 is 12 amino acids long. Germline V lookup: CDR1 LNHDA, CDR2 SQIVND (reference sequence). CDR3: CASSMGYQPQHF.

V and J are TRBV4-2 and TRBJ1-6. This CDR3 contains 15 residues. In germline, CDR1 is LGHNA, CDR2 YNFKEQ. The CDR3: CASSQDLADISPLHF.

The V and J genes are TRBV29-1 and TRBJ2-1; as DNA is missing, the TRBD1 call by TCRdb cannot be tested. The CDR3 spans 15 residues. Germline V CDR1 and CDR2: SQVTM, ANQGSEA. The CDR3 loop is CSVEDRVVSYNEQFF.

This rearrangement joins TRBV11-2 to TRBJ1-1; TCRdb picks TRBD1, but there is no DNA to check that call. This CDR3 contains 13 residues. Per the germline V gene, CDR1 is SGHAT and CDR2 is FQNNGV. The CDR3 sequence: CAMDLTVNTEAFF.

The chain recombines TRBV15 with TRBJ2-3; lacking DNA, the TRBD1 call made by TCRdb goes unchecked. The CDR3 is made up of 15 amino acids. Germline V gene data show CDR1 as LNHNV and CDR2 as YYDKDF (reference sequence). CDR3 protein: CATSRDRDNTDTQYF.

The J gene is TRBJ1-6, the V gene TRBV12-3 or TRBV12-4; TCRdb picks TRBD1, but there is no DNA to check that call. This CDR3 is built from 14 residues. This CDR3 is CASSLQGSTSPLHF.

The chain combines TRBV14 with TRBJ1-1. CDR1 and CDR2 from the germline V gene are SGHDN and FVKESK. There are 19 residues in the CDR3. CDR3 amino acids: CASSQGWVFGGFMNTEAFF.

The chain links TRBV3-1 to TRBJ2-2; TCRdb designates TRBD1, a call that cannot be tested without DNA. CDR1 is LGHDT, CDR2 YNNKEL, per germline (reference sequence). The CDR3 is made up of 16 amino acids. Here the CDR3 reads CASSQGSRDNTGELFF. Full variable domain (outside the CDR3, taken from reference TRBV3-1 and TRBJ2-2): DTAVSQTPKYLVTQMGNDKSIKCEQNLGHDTMYWYKQDSKKFLKIMFSYNNKELIINETVPNRFSPKSPDKAHLNLHINSLELGDSAVYFCASSQGSRDNTGELFFGEGSRLTVL.

This rearrangement joins TRBV13 to TRBJ2-1; TCRdb picks TRBD2, but there is no DNA to check that call. The germline V gene encodes CDR1 PRHDT and CDR2 FYEKMQ (reference sequence). There are 17 residues in the CDR3. CDR3 region: CASSPLFSGSGMNEQFF.